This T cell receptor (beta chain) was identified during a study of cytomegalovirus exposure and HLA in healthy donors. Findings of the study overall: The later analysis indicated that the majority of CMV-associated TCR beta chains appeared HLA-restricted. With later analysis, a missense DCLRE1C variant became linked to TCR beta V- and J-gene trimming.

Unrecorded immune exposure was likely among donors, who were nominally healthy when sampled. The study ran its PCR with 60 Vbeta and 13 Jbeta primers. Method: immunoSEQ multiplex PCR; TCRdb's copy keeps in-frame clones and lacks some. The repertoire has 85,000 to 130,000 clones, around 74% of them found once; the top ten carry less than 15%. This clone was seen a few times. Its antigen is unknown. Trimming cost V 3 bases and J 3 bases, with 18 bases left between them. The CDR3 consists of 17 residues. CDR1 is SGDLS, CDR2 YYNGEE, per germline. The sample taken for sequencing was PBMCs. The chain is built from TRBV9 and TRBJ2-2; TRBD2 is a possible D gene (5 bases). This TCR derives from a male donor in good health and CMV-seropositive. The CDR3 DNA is TGTGCCAGCAGCGCCAGCGGACGCCCTCGGGACACCGGGGAGCTGTTTTTT. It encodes CASSASGRPRDTGELFF.